This TCR beta chain derives from a study of shared clonotypes between healthy human individuals. Study-wide background: Researchers assigned three CD4 naive, three CD4 memory, two CD8 naive and one CD8 memory plate to each donor.

TCRdb keeps only in-frame clones here, not all; method: immunoSEQ multiplex PCR. The top ten clones hold 0.37% of a sample with some 2,500,000 clones, less than 95% of them seen once. V was cut by 4 bases and J by 1 base, with 7 bases left in between. In germline, CDR1 is SGHRS, CDR2 YFSETQ. This CDR3 has 13 amino acids. This clone was seen a few times. Additional DNA sequences in this sample encode the identical CDR3. Donors, without exception, were Caucasian adults residing in Nashville, Tennessee. Into CD45RA+ naive and CD45RA-negative memory subsets, the CD4+ cells were split. The clonotype was recovered from a man in his late teens or twenties in good health. Some clones in this sample may be carry-over from other donors' samples. The source material was naive CD4+ T cells from PBMCs. Specified subset: CD45RA+ positively selected. The chain links TRBV5-1 to TRBJ2-3; a weak D match, TRBD2 (6 bases). The CDR3 here is CASSPGGTDTQYF. In nucleotides, the CDR3 is TGCGCCAGCAGCCCGGGAGGCACAGATACGCAGTATTTT. Looking up the rest from reference TRBV5-1 and TRBJ2-3 gives the full variable domain: KAGVTQTPRYLIKTRGQQVTLSCSPISGHRSVSWYQQTPGQGLQFLFEYFSETQRNKGNFPGRFSGRQFSNSRSEMNVSTLELGDSALYLCASSPGGTDTQYFGPGTRLTVL.